This TCR beta chain was documented in a study of multiple sclerosis patients with progressive multifocal leukoencephalopathy. Documented time point: around eleven months of natalizumab therapy. All PML patients were female, and all patients had earlier interferon beta. The V end was cut by 5 bases, the J end by 4 bases, with 6 bases between. CDR1 SGHTA and CDR2 FQGNSA come from the germline V gene. This CDR3 spans 13 amino acids. This was a survey-level run. Measured with immunoSEQ multiplex PCR; TCRdb has only the in-frame clones, and not every one. The sample includes about 30,000 clones, about 90% seen only once; the top ten take under 1.5%. Whole-study results and caveats: TRBV and TRBJ usage showed no common pattern when PML developed.

Remarks on this clone: Its target is unknown.

V and J are TRBV7-2 and TRBJ2-6, with D unclear. This clonotype was sampled from a human donor with multiple sclerosis. The source was PBMCs, collected from a patient treated with natalizumab. The CDR3 sequence: CASSLGGANVLTF. CDR3 bases: TGTGCCAGCAGCCTCGGGGGGGCCAACGTCCTGACTTTC.